This paragraph covers one T cell receptor beta chain sequence. Its antigen remains unidentified. Germline V gives CDR1 KGHDR, CDR2 SFDVKD. The CDR3 is made up of 19 amino acids. Unmatched junction bases numbered 16, after V lost 5 bases and J lost 4 bases. This specimen belongs to a study of T cell responses to AZD1222 COVID-19 vaccine. Overall study: Second doses were pooled across both intervals (about 4 or about 12 weeks).

Whole-study findings and limits: Within unmutated variant regions lay the reported targets of nearly half of spike-specific TCRs.

The protocol was immunoSEQ multiplex PCR, while the TCRdb copy is restricted to in-frame clones and leaves out a portion. The sample consists of some 150,000 clones, around 93% of them appearing once. V gene TRBV24-1 combines with J gene TRBJ1-2, with 12 bases fitting TRBD1. This clonotype was obtained from an adult in good health. The input for sequencing was peripheral blood, taken on day 0 of AZD1222 vaccination. DNA for the CDR3: TGTGCCACCAGTGGCACCCACGGGGACAGGGGGCGCGGAGGCTATGGCTACACCTTC. Amino acids: CATSGTHGDRGRGGYGYTF.